These 20 T cell receptor beta chains came from one sample sequenced in a study of T cells in Graves' hyperthyroidism and ophthalmopathy. TCR beta CDR3 region amplification was performed from RNA transcripts. The TCR CDR3 was amplified in a first-round RT-PCR using the HTBI primer set. TCRdb re-called the multiplex PCR reads through MiXCR, storing one row per CDR3 protein. This table holds 560,000 or so distinct CDR3 sequences, roughly 50% found once. The sample was peripheral blood or thyroid tissue (not recorded which). The receptors come from a woman aged 18 to 35 with Graves' hyperthyroidism.

The chain couples TRBV7-2 to TRBJ1-3; D gene uncertain. Germline assignment: CDR1 SGHTA and CDR2 FQGNSA. Between the trimmed V and J ends, which lost 3 bases and 6 bases, there was a span of 15 bases. This CDR3 has 15 residues. CDR3 DNA: TGTGCCAGCAGCTTGCGTCTCCTGGGAGAAAACACCATATATTTT. Translating gives CASSLRLLGENTIYF.

The rearrangement joins TRBV12-3 or TRBV12-4 to TRBJ1-2; TRBD1 is a possible D gene (6 bases). Between the trimmed V and J ends, which lost 6 bases and 3 bases, there was a span of 17 bases. CDR3 length: 15 residues. The CDR3 sequence is CASSQARTVDYGYTF. CDR3 nucleotide sequence: TGTGCCAGCAGCCAAGCACGGACAGTGGACTATGGCTACACCTTC.

There are many counts of this clonotype. The CDR3 DNA is TGTGCCAGCAGCCTCCTCCAATGGGGTCGTAACACCTTC. It specifies CASSLLQWGRNTF. V usage is TRBV7-9 and J usage is TRBJ1-2; D ambiguous. CDR3 length: 13 residues. Germline CDR1 is SEHNR and CDR2 is FQNEAQ (reference sequence). The V and J ends lost 5 bases and 12 bases respectively, with 19 bases between them.

This clonotype appeared many times. The chain combines TRBV7-8 with TRBJ2-7, with TRBD1 as a possible D gene (5 bases). CDR1 and CDR2 (germline): SGHVS, FQNEAQ. Deletions cut 1 base from V and 0 bases from J, with 10 bases between. This CDR3 spans 15 amino acids. CDR3 nucleotides: TGTGCCAGCAGCTTAGAAGCAGGGCGCTCCTACGAGCAGTACTTC. It codes for CASSLEAGRSYEQYF.

The chain combines TRBV2 with TRBJ1-5; the D gene is possibly TRBD1 (5 bases). This CDR3 spans 15 amino acids. V dropped 5 bases and J dropped 4 bases, with 15 bases sitting between them. Germline lookup yields CDR1 SNHLY and CDR2 FYNNEI. The CDR3 bases are TGTGCCAGCAGTTCTGCCGACAGCAAAAATCAGCCCCAGCATTTT. This sequence encodes CASSSADSKNQPQHF.

The V and J genes are TRBV7-8 and TRBJ2-5, with D perhaps being TRBD1 or TRBD2 (5 bases each). Trimming removed 5 bases at V and 13 bases at J, with 17 bases between. Germline values: CDR1 SGHVS, CDR2 FQNEAQ. There are 12 residues in the CDR3. The CDR3 spells CASSKTRDRPYF. Here the CDR3 DNA reads TGTGCCAGCAGCAAGACAAGGGACCGCCCGTACTTC.

This sequence joins TRBV7-9 and TRBJ2-3, with 8 bases lining up with TRBD1. In germline, CDR1 is SEHNR, CDR2 FQNEAQ (reference sequence). The CDR3 totals 13 residues. V lost 6 bases, J lost 3 bases, and 2 bases stayed unmatched. The CDR3 DNA reads TGTGCCAGCAGAGGGACAGGAACAGATACGCAGTATTTT. It yields the protein CASRGTGTDTQYF.

This clonotype was counted a few times. With a much larger clone just one base away, this may be a read error. The conserved phenylalanine or tryptophan is not found at the CDR3 terminus, so this likely reflects a read error. It is unclear where the CDR3 begins or ends on the DNA, so no DNA is shown, and the CDR3 is as TCRdb lists it. The chain links TRBV11-1 to TRBJ1-2; the D call in the table, TRBD1, was not verified against the DNA. CDR1 and CDR2 from the germline V gene are SGHAT and FQDESV (reference sequence). Counting both end residues, the CDR3 totals 10 amino acids. CDR3 in amino acids: CASSLHPPQY.

The J gene is TRBJ1-5, the V gene TRBV29-1, with 7 bases matching TRBD1. With 8 bases clipped from V and 5 bases from J, the junction kept 9 bases outside the gene matches. This CDR3 contains 13 residues. Germline CDR1 reads SQVTM; CDR2 reads ANQGSEA. The CDR3 DNA is TGCAGCAGTTCGACAGGGTTCTATCAGCCCCAGCATTTT. Translation gives CSSSTGFYQPQHF.

In this sample, this clonotype turned up many times. The chain uses TRBV7-3 and TRBJ1-2, with 9 bases matching TRBD1. CDR3 length: 14 residues. V shed 5 bases, J shed 4 bases, and the junction held 5 bases outside the gene matches. Germline V lookup: CDR1 SGHTA, CDR2 FQGTGA. CDR3 bases: TGTGCCAGCAGCCGGGACAGGGACGGCTATGGCTACACCTTC. As protein: CASSRDRDGYGYTF. The full variable domain, with the rest looked up from reference TRBV7-3 and TRBJ1-2, is GAGVSQTPSNKVTEKGKYVELRCDPISGHTALYWYRQSLGQGPEFLIYFQGTGAADDSGLPNDRFFAVRPEGSVSTLKIQRTERGDSAVYLCASSRDRDGYGYTFGSGTRLTVV.

The chain has TRBV24-1 and TRBJ1-2; D is perhaps TRBD1 (5 bases). Germline lookup yields CDR1 KGHDR and CDR2 SFDVKD. Trimming shortened V by 10 bases and J by 0 bases, and 23 bases separated the two germline ends. The CDR3 extends over 17 amino acids. The DNA for the CDR3 is TGTGCCACGGCCCCAGGTGAAGGGGCAGGTCCTAACTATGGCTACACCTTC. Amino acids: CATAPGEGAGPNYGYTF.

This clonotype was seen only a few times. The rearrangement joins TRBV7-9 to TRBJ2-7; 9 bases are a match to TRBD1. This CDR3 contains 14 residues. The V and J ends lost 7 bases and 5 bases, in that order; junction bases with no gene match: 9. Looked up from germline, CDR1 is SEHNR and CDR2 is FQNEAQ (reference sequence). The CDR3 DNA is TGTGCCAGCAACGAACTACAGGGGGCCGACGAGCAGTACTTC. It encodes CASNELQGADEQYF.

Comments on this clonotype: Since a much larger clone is just one base distant, this may be a read error. A read error is likely, as this CDR3 ends without the conserved phenylalanine or tryptophan. This rearrangement joins TRBV7-2 to TRBJ2-7; perhaps TRBD2 as D (6 bases). The CDR3 contains 15 residues. V dropped 6 bases and J dropped 2 bases, with 17 bases sitting between them. Per germline, CDR1 SGHTA and CDR2 FQGNSA. CDR3 amino acids: CASSRSTSPTYEQYL. The CDR3, as DNA: TGTGCCAGCAGTCGAAGCACTAGCCCAACCTACGAGCAGTACTTA.

The chain employs TRBV7-2 and TRBJ2-7; tentatively, D is TRBD2 (6 bases). Trimming pared 4 bases from V and 1 base from J, leaving 14 bases between. The CDR3 has 15 residues. Per germline, CDR1 SGHTA and CDR2 FQGNSA. Here the CDR3 DNA reads TGTGCCAGCAGCTCAGCGGGTGGAGGTTCCTACGAGCAGTACTTC. The encoded protein is CASSSAGGGSYEQYF.

The chain employs TRBV10-3 and TRBJ2-6; D may be TRBD1 (6 bases). Between the trimmed V and J ends, which lost 6 bases and 4 bases, there was a span of 10 bases. Per the germline V gene, CDR1 is ENHRY and CDR2 is SYGVKD. The CDR3 runs to 14 residues. The CDR3 reads CAIRRGTGANVLTF. The CDR3 nucleotides read TGTGCCATCAGACGAGGGACAGGGGCCAACGTCCTGACTTTC.

The table lists this clonotype with a few counts. The CDR3 nucleotides are TGTGCCAGCAGCCAAGCATTGACAGGGGGCTACACCTTC. This codes for CASSQALTGGYTF. The chain combines TRBV14 with TRBJ1-2; TRBD1 agrees at 7 bases. V lost 1 base and J lost 8; bases outside the gene matches: 4. The V gene's germline CDR1 is SGHDN and CDR2 FVKESK. This CDR3 contains 13 residues.

The rearrangement uses TRBV2 and TRBJ1-5; 9 bases fit TRBD1. V lost 10 bases to trimming and J lost 14 bases; unmatched junction nucleotides: 9. The CDR3 runs to 11 residues. From germline, CDR1 is SNHLY and CDR2 FYNNEI. CDR3 region: CATGTGRNEHF. CDR3 sequence (DNA): TGTGCCACCGGGACAGGGCGGAACGAGCATTTT.

Points on this clonotype: This may arise from a read error, as a much more abundant clone is one base away. Likely a read error: the CDR3 ends without its conserved phenylalanine or tryptophan. The rearrangement links TRBV7-2 to TRBJ1-5; 7 nucleotides match TRBD1. V dropped 1 base and J dropped 3; count of bases not matched to a gene: 3. CDR1 and CDR2 from the germline V gene are SGHTA and FQGNSA. CDR3 length: 15 amino acids. The chain's CDR3 is CASSLDGTVNQPQHY. The CDR3 DNA is TGTGCCAGCAGCTTAGACGGGACAGTCAATCAGCCCCAGCATTAT.

The chain recombines TRBV13 with TRBJ2-5; D gene unclear. Germline CDR1 reads PRHDT; CDR2 reads FYEKMQ (reference sequence). V was trimmed by 0 bases and J by 11 bases, leaving 7 bases between them. The CDR3 is 11 amino acids. CDR3 sequence reads: CASSLGDNQYF. The CDR3 DNA reads TGTGCCAGCAGCTTAGGGGATAATCAGTACTTC.

About this clonotype: The conserved phenylalanine or tryptophan is not found at the CDR3 terminus, so this likely reflects a read error. Because the CDR3's place on the DNA is in doubt, the DNA is left out and the CDR3 is given as listed by TCRdb. V usage is TRBV16 and J usage is TRBJ1-5; the table's D call, TRBD1, was not checked against the DNA. The CDR3 adds up to 13 amino acids, both ends counted. Per the germline V gene, CDR1 is KGHSY and CDR2 is FQNENV. This chain's CDR3 is CASSVNQPQLSVL.